Below, 27 T cell receptor beta chains from the same sample are listed, as sequenced in a study of control samples from healthy donors and cancer patients. Assay: immunoSEQ multiplex PCR; the TCRdb copy retains only in-frame clones and omits some. The profile shows roughly 88,000 clones, roughly 89% of them singletons. What was sequenced was blood. Every receptor here comes from a man aged 50 to 60 in good health.

V gene TRBV2 combines with J gene TRBJ1-1, with a possible D match to TRBD1 (5 bases). In germline, CDR1 is SNHLY, CDR2 FYNNEI. The CDR3 is 14 residues long. The ends were cut back, 6 bases at V and 1 base at J, with 12 bases in the middle. The CDR3 DNA sequence: TGTGCCAGCAGCGAGGGACCCCGGAACACTGAAGCTTTCTTT. Its translation: CASSEGPRNTEAFF.

This clone came up once. The chain has TRBV7-9 and TRBJ1-1; D unclear. The length of the CDR3 is 14 residues. Germline V gives CDR1 SEHNR, CDR2 FQNEAQ (reference sequence). Trimming removed 8 bases at V and 0 bases at J, with 13 bases between. In DNA, the CDR3 is TGTGCCAGCTGCGAAGTTGGTATGAACACTGAAGCTTTCTTT. Protein sequence: CASCEVGMNTEAFF. The full variable domain, with the rest looked up from reference TRBV7-9 and TRBJ1-1, is DTGVSQNPRHKITKRGQNVTFRCDPISEHNRLYWYRQTLGQGPEFLTYFQNEAQLEKSRLLSDRFSAERPKGSFSTLEIQRTEQGDSAMYLCASCEVGMNTEAFFGQGTRLTVV.

CDR3 sequence: CASSTRDRGSGTSTDTQYF. The CDR3 nucleotides are TGTGCCAGCAGTACCCGGGACAGGGGTTCGGGAACTAGCACAGATACGCAGTATTTT. The chain has TRBV6-2 or TRBV6-3 and TRBJ2-3; 10 nucleotides align to TRBD1. The germline CDR1 and CDR2 sequences are MNHEY and SVGEGT. The CDR3 runs to 19 residues. The J segment lost 0 bases and the V segment lost 5 bases, leaving 14 bases of the junction unmatched.

The chain recombines TRBV5-1 with TRBJ1-1, with no clear D. Germline V gives CDR1 SGHRS, CDR2 YFSETQ. Trimming cost V 0 bases and J 7 bases, with 10 bases left between them. The length of the CDR3 is 13 residues. The CDR3, as DNA: TGCGCCAGCAGCTTGGAAGGAAACCGTGAAGCTTTCTTT. Protein sequence: CASSLEGNREAFF.

The chain is built from TRBV6-5 and TRBJ1-4; 8 bases are shared with TRBD1. Germline V CDR1 and CDR2: MNHEY, SVGAGI. This CDR3 has 14 residues. The J segment lost 7 bases and the V segment lost 8 bases, leaving 9 bases of the junction unmatched. CDR3 sequence: CASQRGQGIEKLFF. The CDR3 nucleotides read TGTGCCAGCCAAAGAGGACAGGGTATTGAAAAACTGTTTTTT.

J is TRBJ1-2 and V is TRBV5-4; D is possibly TRBD1 (5 bases). Germline V gene lookup returns CDR1 SGHNT and CDR2 YYREEE (reference sequence). Trimming removed 0 bases at V and 7 bases at J, with 19 bases between. The CDR3 spans 16 residues. CDR3 region: CASSLDRFGGRAGYTF. CDR3 in DNA: TGTGCCAGCAGCTTGGACAGGTTTGGCGGCCGGGCTGGCTACACCTTC.

The chain carries TRBV24-1 and TRBJ1-5; weak D call: TRBD1 (6 bases). The CDR3 extends over 13 amino acids. Trimming pared 6 bases from V and 7 bases from J, leaving 12 bases between. Looked up from germline, CDR1 is KGHDR and CDR2 is SFDVKD. CDR3 residues: CATSSLQGQPQHF. CDR3 in DNA: TGTGCCACCAGTTCTCTCCAGGGGCAGCCCCAGCATTTT.

The genes are TRBV7-8 and TRBJ2-4, with D uncertain. Trimming shortened V by 5 bases and J by 4 bases, and 12 bases separated the two germline ends. The germline V gene has CDR1 SGHVS and CDR2 FQNEAQ. The CDR3 length is 14 residues. The CDR3 coding sequence is TGTGCCAGCAGCCTTTCGGGTGTTAAAAACATTCAGTACTTC. Amino acid sequence: CASSLSGVKNIQYF. Variable domain in full (rest from reference TRBV7-8 and TRBJ2-4): GAGVSQSPRYKVAKRGQDVALRCDPISGHVSLFWYQQALGQGPEFLTYFQNEAQLDKSGLPSDRFFAERPEGSVSTLKIQRTQQEDSAVYLCASSLSGVKNIQYFGAGTRLSVL.

This rearrangement joins TRBV19 to TRBJ1-6; 8 nucleotides agree with TRBD1. The CDR3 sequence is 15 residues long. The V and J ends lost 6 bases and 9 bases, in that order; junction bases with no gene match: 10. Per the germline V gene, CDR1 is LNHDA and CDR2 is SQIVND (reference sequence). The CDR3 loop is CASRKLDRVFSPLHF. CDR3 DNA: TGTGCCAGTAGGAAGTTGGACAGGGTATTTTCACCCCTCCACTTT.

The chain combines TRBV11-2 with TRBJ1-1; the D is unclear. This CDR3 has 15 residues. CDR1 and CDR2 (germline): SGHAT, FQNNGV. V was clipped by 5 bases and J by 0 bases, with 13 bases between them. CDR3 amino acids: CASSRLGIVNTEAFF. DNA for the CDR3: TGTGCCAGCAGCCGACTTGGAATTGTGAACACTGAAGCTTTCTTT. The full variable domain, in which reference TRBV11-2 and TRBJ1-1 provide the parts outside the CDR3, is EAGVAQSPRYKIIEKRQSVAFWCNPISGHATLYWYQQILGQGPKLLIQFQNNGVVDDSQLPKDRFSAERLKGVDSTLKIQPAKLEDSAVYLCASSRLGIVNTEAFFGQGTRLTVV.

The chain links TRBV6-4 to TRBJ1-2, with D possibly matching TRBD1 (6 bases). The V gene's germline CDR1 is MRHNA and CDR2 SNTAGT. The CDR3 sequence is 13 residues long. Between the trimmed V and J ends, which lost 2 bases and 8 bases, there was a span of 12 bases. The CDR3 region is CASSDGQGSGYTF. CDR3 coding DNA: TGTGCCAGCAGTGACGGCCAGGGGAGCGGCTACACCTTC.

V and J are TRBV5-5 and TRBJ2-1; no reliable D call. The CDR3 sequence is 11 residues long. Germline V CDR1 and CDR2: SGHKS, YYEKEE (reference sequence). Trimming cost V 0 bases and J 8 bases, with 3 bases left between them. CDR3 protein: CASSLGYEQFF. The CDR3 DNA reads TGTGCCAGCAGCTTGGGGTATGAGCAGTTCTTC.

This clone is a singleton in its sample. The chain joins TRBV7-8 to TRBJ2-3; a possible D gene is TRBD1 (5 bases). From germline, CDR1 is SGHVS and CDR2 FQNEAQ. The CDR3 loop spans 12 amino acids. Trimming left V 5 bases short and J 6 bases short, with 9 bases between. The DNA of the CDR3 is TGTGCCAGCAGCCCAAAGGGGGATACGCAGTATTTT. Residues: CASSPKGDTQYF.

This clone has a single count. The chain carries TRBV27 and TRBJ1-1; a weak D match, TRBD1 (6 bases). Germline assignment: CDR1 MNHEY and CDR2 SMNVEV (reference sequence). CDR3 length: 14 residues. Deletions cut 3 bases from V and 5 bases from J, with 13 bases between. The CDR3, as DNA: TGTGCCAGCAGTTTTAAAAGGCAGGGGACTGAAGCTTTCTTT. This sequence encodes CASSFKRQGTEAFF.

The J gene is TRBJ1-1, the V gene TRBV12-3 or TRBV12-4; D call uncertain. Trimming shortened V by 6 bases and J by 6 bases, and 8 bases separated the two germline ends. The CDR3 is made up of 11 amino acids. The CDR3: CASRQRAEAFF. Written as DNA, the CDR3 is TGTGCCAGCAGACAGCGCGCTGAAGCTTTCTTT.

The genes are TRBV4-1 and TRBJ2-3; possibly TRBD1 for D (6 bases). The V gene's germline CDR1 is MGHRA and CDR2 YSYEKL. Trimming left V 0 bases short and J 2 bases short, with 18 bases between. This CDR3 spans 18 amino acids. The CDR3 protein is CASSQESPPSGVTDTQYF. The CDR3 DNA follows: TGCGCCAGCAGCCAAGAGAGCCCGCCTTCAGGGGTCACAGATACGCAGTATTTT.

The V call is TRBV10-3, the J call TRBJ2-3; TRBD2 matches 8 bases. Germline CDR1 and CDR2: ENHRY and SYGVKD. CDR3 size: 14 residues. V was clipped by 9 bases and J by 0 bases; unmatched bases: 5. CDR3 in DNA: TGTGCCATATTAGCGGGGACTAGCACAGATACGCAGTATTTT. Its protein product is CAILAGTSTDTQYF.

V usage is TRBV6-5 and J usage is TRBJ1-1; no clear D. V was trimmed by 2 bases and J by 7 bases, leaving 5 bases between them. The CDR3 contains 11 residues. Germline V gene sequence: CDR1 MNHEY, CDR2 SVGAGI. CDR3 in amino acids: CASSYGVEAFF. The DNA for the CDR3 is TGTGCCAGCAGTTACGGGGTTGAAGCTTTCTTT.

The V and J genes are TRBV3-1 (or the pseudogene TRBV3-2) and TRBJ2-2; D may be TRBD2 (6 bases). This CDR3 comprises 15 residues. Germline CDR1 is LGHDT and CDR2 is YNNKEL (reference sequence). The V end was cut by 11 bases, the J end by 5 bases, with 21 bases between. The CDR3 here is CASTNAGIGTGELFF. The CDR3 DNA reads TGTGCCTCGACGAATGCGGGGATTGGTACCGGGGAGCTGTTTTTT.

A word on this clone: Other DNA sequences in the same sample also yield this CDR3. The CDR3 DNA follows: TGTGCCAGCTCACCGAGACAGGGGGCAGGCTACGAGCAGTACTTC. Its translation is CASSPRQGAGYEQYF. The V call is TRBV18, the J call TRBJ2-7; TRBD1 matches at 10 bases. The germline CDR1 and CDR2 sequences are KGHSH and LQKENI. Unmatched junction bases numbered 5, after V lost 3 bases and J lost 3 bases. This CDR3 spans 15 amino acids.

V and J are TRBV6-6 and TRBJ1-2, with a possible D match to TRBD1 (6 bases). Germline CDR1 is MNHNY and CDR2 is SVGAGI (reference sequence). The CDR3 has 15 amino acids. Trimming left V 5 bases short and J 3 bases short, with 16 bases between. The CDR3 sequence is CASSPNNRADYGYTF. CDR3 in DNA: TGTGCCAGCAGTCCTAACAACAGGGCAGACTATGGCTACACCTTC.

This clone was detected a few times. The chain uses TRBV5-8 and TRBJ1-2, with D possibly matching TRBD1 (6 bases). The CDR3 consists of 15 residues. CDR1 and CDR2 (germline): SGHTS, YDEGEE. The ends were cut back, 3 bases at V and 5 bases at J, with 17 bases in the middle. DNA for the CDR3: TGTGCCAGCAGCTCTAGATCTCGGAGGGGGTATGGCTACACCTTC. It encodes CASSSRSRRGYGYTF.

This chain connects TRBV6-1 to TRBJ1-5; 8 positions match TRBD1. Trimming took 4 bases from V and 2 from J; bases not matched to a gene: 7. CDR3 size: 16 residues. Germline loops: CDR1 MNHNS, CDR2 SASEGT. In nucleotides, the CDR3 is TGTGCCAGCAGTGTTGCAGGGGGCGCGGGCAATCAGCCCCAGCATTTT. Its translation is CASSVAGGAGNQPQHF.

The J gene is TRBJ1-2, the V gene TRBV15, with 11 bases matching TRBD1. With V trimmed by 4 bases and J by 7 bases, 8 bases remained unmatched. In germline, CDR1 is LNHNV, CDR2 YYDKDF (reference sequence). The CDR3 sequence is 15 residues long. CDR3 DNA: TGTGCCACCAGCATGTACGGACAGGGGGCCTCTGGCTACACCTTC. It specifies CATSMYGQGASGYTF.

The J gene is TRBJ1-2, the V gene TRBV27; a weak D match, TRBD1 (6 bases). This CDR3 region has 13 residues. Trimming removed 6 bases at V and 6 bases at J, with 14 bases between. Germline V gene data show CDR1 as MNHEY and CDR2 as SMNVEV (reference sequence). The CDR3 region has the DNA TGTGCCAGCAGCCTAAAGGGGGGAGATGGCTACACCTTC. This translates into CASSLKGGDGYTF.

The gene calls are TRBV12-5 and TRBJ1-4, with unresolved D. V lost 1 base to trimming and J lost 6 bases, with 18 bases between them. This CDR3 region has 17 residues. Germline V gives CDR1 LGHNT, CDR2 FRNRAP. The DNA for the CDR3 is TGTGCTAGTGGTTTGGACCCCCTCCGCCGAAGCGATGAAAAACTGTTTTTT. Amino acids: CASGLDPLRRSDEKLFF.

V and J are TRBV7-2 and TRBJ1-1, with D hard to call. Trimming took off 5 bases at V and 7 bases at J, with 11 bases between the two ends. The germline CDR1 and CDR2 sequences are SGHTA and FQGNSA. The CDR3 extends over 12 amino acids. CDR3 DNA: TGTGCCAGCAGCCTCGGACGCATTGAAGCTTTCTTT. This gives the protein CASSLGRIEAFF.